These 7 T cell receptor beta chains share one sample of origin, sequenced in a study of blood T cell repertoires in COVID-19. Libraries were prepared by immunoSEQ multiplex PCR; TCRdb keeps only in-frame clonotypes and omits some of them. The table includes under 200,000 clones, around nine tenths detected once. The sample consisted of peripheral blood. The receptors stem from a man between 18 and 35 years old with active or convalescent COVID-19.

V is TRBV7-9 and J is TRBJ2-2; maybe TRBD1 (5 bases). V was clipped by 5 bases and J by 1 base, with 14 bases between them. From germline, CDR1 is SEHNR and CDR2 FQNEAQ (reference sequence). CDR3 length: 16 residues. Written as DNA, the CDR3 is TGTGCCAGCAGCCTAGAGCCAGGGCGGAACACCGGGGAGCTGTTTTTT. This encodes CASSLEPGRNTGELFF.

The rearrangement links TRBV5-1 to TRBJ2-3, with 7 positions matching TRBD2. V was clipped by 0 bases and J by 1 base; unmatched bases: 8. There are 17 residues in the CDR3. Germline CDR1 SGHRS, CDR2 YFSETQ. CDR3: CASSLGILAERTDTQYF. The CDR3 nucleotides are TGCGCCAGCAGCTTGGGTATCCTAGCGGAACGCACAGATACGCAGTATTTT.

The V and J genes are TRBV27 and TRBJ2-1, with D perhaps matching TRBD1 (5 bases). The CDR3 runs 14 residues. Per the germline V gene, CDR1 is MNHEY and CDR2 is SMNVEV (reference sequence). Trimming removed 5 bases from V and 5 bases from J, with 13 bases in between. In DNA, the CDR3 is TGTGCCAGCAGTCCGGCATTGGACAACAATGAGCAGTTCTTC. Its translation: CASSPALDNNEQFF.

This clone was detected once. V and J are TRBV29-1 and TRBJ1-2, with TRBD1 matching 8 bases. Germline values: CDR1 SQVTM, CDR2 ANQGSEA. This CDR3 has 13 residues. Trimming at V came to 6 bases and at J to 8 bases, leaving 11 bases not matched to a gene. CDR3 sequence reads: CSVGWTGSIGYTF. CDR3 nucleotides: TGCAGCGTGGGGTGGACAGGGAGCATCGGCTACACCTTC.

V gene TRBV28 combines with J gene TRBJ1-1; 7 positions match TRBD1. The V gene's germline CDR1 is MDHEN and CDR2 SYDVKM. The CDR3 is 14 residues long. V lost 4 bases to trimming and J lost 5 bases; unmatched junction nucleotides: 7. The CDR3 bases are TGTGCCAGCAGTTCCCCAGGGGGTGGGACTGAAGCTTTCTTT. Protein: CASSSPGGGTEAFF.

The chain has TRBV6-5 and TRBJ1-1; possible D gene TRBD1, 5 bases. This CDR3 is 13 amino acids long. Germline V gene lookup returns CDR1 MNHEY and CDR2 SVGAGI. Trimming pared 6 bases from V and 1 base from J, leaving 9 bases between. CDR3 sequence reads: CASSFTGNTEAFF. The CDR3 region has the DNA TGTGCCAGCAGCTTCACAGGGAACACTGAAGCTTTCTTT.

J is TRBJ1-1 and V is TRBV3-1 (or the pseudogene TRBV3-2); D not resolved. This CDR3 region has 14 residues. CDR1 is LGHDT and CDR2 is YNNKEL in the germline V gene (reference sequence). V shed 3 bases and J shed 0 bases, with 8 bases lying between them. The CDR3 loop is CASSQRLLNTEAFF. As DNA, the CDR3 is TGTGCCAGCAGCCAGCGACTCCTGAACACTGAAGCTTTCTTT.